The T cell receptor (beta chain) under discussion was sequenced for a study of radiotherapy plus CTLA-4 blockade in lung cancer. Across the study: Under 20% of patients responded objectively, and approximately 33% achieved disease control. Study-wide results and limits: In blood, after radiotherapy plus ipilimumab, tumor-derived TCR clones expanded.

Measured with immunoSEQ multiplex PCR; TCRdb has only the in-frame clones, and not every one. This sample has tens of thousands of clones, with around 81% found just once. Losses at the gene ends were 6 bases for V and 4 bases for J; bases not matched to a gene: 11. CDR3 size: 15 residues. In germline, CDR1 is SNHLY, CDR2 FYNNEI. As for this clone: What it binds is not known.

The receptor was derived from a human donor with non-small cell lung cancer whose response to radiotherapy plus ipilimumab could not be evaluated. Some clones in this sample may be carry-over from other donors' samples. The V gene is TRBV2, the J gene TRBJ1-2, with 7 positions matching TRBD1. This specimen consisted of peripheral blood, obtained from a patient treated with radiotherapy plus ipilimumab. The CDR3 here is CASRIQGQDVYGYTF. For the CDR3, the DNA is TGTGCCAGCAGGATACAGGGGCAGGATGTCTATGGCTACACCTTC.